This T cell receptor (beta chain) was identified during a study of shared clonotypes between healthy human individuals. This clone was recorded once. TCRdb's copy holds only in-frame clones and misses some; the assay was immunoSEQ multiplex PCR. The repertoire holds 2,500,000 or so clones, with around 90% as singletons. This CDR3 is 14 amino acids long. Looked up from germline, CDR1 is SGDLS and CDR2 is YYNGEE. V lost 2 bases and J lost 2, with 8 bases in between. This TCR was recovered from a man between 18 and 35 years old in good health. Some clones in this sample may be carry-over from other donors' samples. Sequenced: naive CD4+ T cells from PBMCs. Subset indicated: CD45RA+ positively selected. The chain links TRBV9 to TRBJ2-1; possibly TRBD2 for D (6 bases). The chain's CDR3 is CASSVSGPYNEQFF. The CDR3 region has the DNA TGTGCCAGCAGCGTGAGCGGGCCCTACAATGAGCAGTTCTTC.